The clone carrying this T cell receptor beta chain was observed a single time. What it binds is not known. This sample was included in a study of cytomegalovirus exposure and HLA in healthy donors. The study's findings and limits: Serostatus for CMV was the only available immune exposure information. Data from an earlier analysis indicated that most TCR beta V segments were productive either about 87% or about 30% of the time.

Trimming cost V 5 bases and J 10 bases, with 15 bases left between them. Germline values: CDR1 MNHEY, CDR2 SVGAGI. The CDR3 covers 14 residues. PCR involved 60 Vbeta and 13 Jbeta primers. The data were produced by immunoSEQ multiplex PCR, yet TCRdb's version contains in-frame clones alone and is incomplete. In the table there are roughly 100,000 clones, over 80% of which are singletons. The V gene is TRBV6-5, the J gene TRBJ1-6, with TRBD1 as a possible D gene (6 bases). Source material: PBMCs. The clonotype originates from a young man in good health and CMV-seronegative. In DNA, the CDR3 is TGTGCCAGCAGTGCCTCAGGGGCTGGCTCACCCCTCCACTTT. Translating gives CASSASGAGSPLHF.